A single sample gave rise to the 9 T cell receptor beta chains below, sequenced in a study of T cells in Graves' hyperthyroidism and ophthalmopathy. Authors of the study amplified TCR beta CDR3 regions from RNA transcripts. TCR CDR3 regions were first amplified by RT-PCR with HTBI primers. TCRdb called the multiplex PCR reads again in MiXCR, with one record for every CDR3 protein. The sample has some 460,000 distinct CDR3 sequences; approximately 15% are singletons. Specimen: blood. The receptors derive from a woman younger than 30 with Graves' hyperthyroidism.

V gene TRBV20-1 combines with J gene TRBJ2-4; D might be TRBD1 or TRBD2, each matching 6 bases. This CDR3 comprises 15 residues. From germline, CDR1 is DFQATT and CDR2 SNEGSKA (reference sequence). The V end was cut by 8 bases, the J end by 8 bases, with 25 bases between. The CDR3 DNA is TGCAGTTCTTCCCCGATTCGGGGGAAGGGGGACATTCAGTACTTC. Amino acids: CSSSPIRGKGDIQYF.

This clonotype was seen at least ten times. The CDR3 DNA sequence: TGCGCCAGCACTCACAGGGCGGTAAGCAATCAGCCCCAGCATTTT. Protein product: CASTHRAVSNQPQHF. The chain recombines TRBV5-1 with TRBJ1-5; weak D call: TRBD1 (6 bases). V lost 6 bases and J lost 1, with 14 bases in between. The CDR3 extends over 15 amino acids. Germline CDR1 reads SGHRS; CDR2 reads YFSETQ. Filled out from reference TRBV5-1 and TRBJ1-5, the complete variable domain reads KAGVTQTPRYLIKTRGQQVTLSCSPISGHRSVSWYQQTPGQGLQFLFEYFSETQRNKGNFPGRFSGRQFSNSRSEMNVSTLELGDSALYLCASTHRAVSNQPQHFGDGTRLSIL.

Worth noting for this clonotype: The junction departs from the called germline gene at one end, perhaps through a read error. The chain employs TRBV6-1 and TRBJ1-6; D is possibly TRBD1 (5 bases). The CDR3 totals 15 residues. Germline V lookup: CDR1 MNHNS, CDR2 SASEGT. DNA of the CDR3: TGTGCCAGCAGAGGAGCCGCGGGGGGGAATTCATCCCTCCACTTT. This codes for CASRGAAGGNSSLHF.

This clonotype was counted at least ten times. V gene TRBV12-5 combines with J gene TRBJ1-1; D remains ambiguous. V dropped 3 bases and J dropped 5 bases, with 10 bases sitting between them. This CDR3 spans 13 amino acids. Germline assignment: CDR1 LGHNT and CDR2 FRNRAP. CDR3 amino acids: CASGFGVGTEAFF. CDR3 coding DNA: TGTGCTAGTGGTTTTGGGGTTGGGACTGAAGCTTTCTTT.

This clonotype was observed a handful of times. This chain uses TRBV9 with TRBJ1-1; TRBD1 matches 7 bases. This CDR3 contains 19 residues. The germline V gene encodes CDR1 SGDLS and CDR2 YYNGEE. The J segment lost 4 bases and the V segment lost 0 bases, leaving 18 bases of the junction unmatched. The CDR3 sequence: CASSVESGGGAGMGTEAFF. The CDR3 coding sequence is TGTGCCAGCAGCGTAGAATCAGGGGGGGGGGCCGGTATGGGCACTGAAGCTTTCTTT.

This clonotype has a handful of counts. The chain joins TRBV20-1 to TRBJ1-5; TRBD1 might be the D (6 bases). The V end lost 2 bases, the J end lost 6 bases, and 14 bases lay between the germline ends. The CDR3 runs 14 residues. From germline, CDR1 is DFQATT and CDR2 SNEGSKA (reference sequence). CDR3 loop: CSARRGGAGQPQHF. CDR3 nucleotide sequence: TGCAGTGCTAGAAGGGGGGGCGCGGGTCAGCCCCAGCATTTT.

The gene calls are TRBV5-1 and TRBJ1-2, with 7 bases identical to TRBD1. With 5 bases clipped from V and 4 bases from J, the junction kept 5 bases outside the gene matches. Germline-derived CDR1 and CDR2 are SGHRS and YFSETQ. The length of the CDR3 is 13 residues. CDR3 loop: CASRWDSPYGYTF. CDR3 coding DNA: TGCGCCAGCAGATGGGACAGCCCCTATGGCTACACCTTC.

This clonotype was seen at least ten times. This rearrangement joins TRBV29-1 to TRBJ2-3; D call uncertain. Germline CDR1 and CDR2: SQVTM and ANQGSEA. The V and J ends lost 8 bases and 6 bases respectively, with 18 bases between them. The CDR3 is made up of 13 amino acids. The CDR3 is CSHRSPASDTQYF. The CDR3 nucleotides are TGCAGCCACAGAAGTCCAGCGAGCGATACGCAGTATTTT.

This chain links TRBV30 with TRBJ1-1; D remains unclear. V lost 0 bases, J lost 6 bases, and 8 bases lay in between. The CDR3 extends over 12 amino acids. CDR1 and CDR2 (germline): GTSNPN, SVGIG (reference sequence). The CDR3 DNA reads as TGTGCCTGGAGTGTACCCTCGCCTGAAGCTTTCTTT. Encoded protein: CAWSVPSPEAFF.